This T cell receptor (beta chain) came from a study of shared clonotypes between healthy human individuals. Study overall: The plates for each donor numbered three CD4 naive, three CD4 memory, two CD8 naive and one CD8 memory. The study, taken as a whole, reports: A reduction in generation probabilities was seen for non-shared clonotypes relative to those shared by all four donors. The represented genetic and exposure-history diversity was limited by the small number of donors.

Assay: immunoSEQ multiplex PCR; the TCRdb copy retains only in-frame clones and omits some. The data hold 2 million to 2.5 million clones, with almost 96% observed a single time. The CDR3 spans 13 residues. Germline V gene sequence: CDR1 SGHDT, CDR2 YYEEEE. V trimming: 6 bases; J trimming: 3 bases; junction bases outside the gene matches: 5. About this clone: Its antigen is as yet unknown.

The receptor was derived from a man between 18 and 35 years old in good health. Sequences were obtained from naive CD4+ T cells sorted from blood. As to subset: CD45RA+ positively selected. V and J are TRBV5-6 and TRBJ1-2, with 7 bases that match TRBD1. CDR3 coding DNA: TGTGCCAGCACCCAGGGACAGTACTATGGCTACACCTTC. Its translation: CASTQGQYYGYTF.